This T cell receptor beta chain emerged from a study of blood T cells in healthy people across ages. General study results and limits: Naive T cell percentage strongly correlated with TCR beta diversity. Calculation of diversity from one million T cells yielded estimates considered to be underestimates.

The authors ran a second PCR of about 7 to 11 cycles using a sample-barcoded 5' primer and a J-beta primer mix. Template switching added a 12-random-nucleotide identifier to every cDNA molecule. TCRdb reanalysed the 5' RACE reads using MiXCR and keeps one entry per CDR3 protein. The table records about 780,000 distinct CDR3 sequences, about half of them present only once. Those donating, healthy Caucasian individuals from Russia, were aged roughly 6 to 100. Concerning this clonotype itself: Its antigen is still unknown.

The trim removed 2 bases at V and 1 base at J, leaving 6 bases unmatched. The V gene's germline CDR1 is DFQATT and CDR2 SNEGSKA (reference sequence). The CDR3 extends over 16 amino acids. The specimen was blood. This clonotype was obtained from a man older than 75 in good health. The chain links TRBV20-1 to TRBJ2-2, with 8 bases identical to TRBD2. The CDR3 region has the DNA TGCAGTGCTAGATCCCTCGGGGGGGGGAACACCGGGGAGCTGTTTTTT. As protein: CSARSLGGGNTGELFF.